This T cell receptor beta chain comes out of a study of human T cells and chemical hapten exposure. TCRdb independently ran MiXCR on the RACE reads; one entry per CDR3 protein. Of 140,000 or so distinct CDR3 sequences in the sample, over 9.5% were seen once. The sample's time point: patch test 2, 6 weeks after DPC sensitization. This sample's treatment: therapeutic diphenylcyclopropenone sensitization with weekly scalp DPC. This CDR3 comprises 15 residues. Unmatched junction bases numbered 4, after V lost 3 bases and J lost 3 bases. Germline lookup yields CDR1 SGHTA and CDR2 FQGNSA. The TCR sequence derives from a woman aged 50 to 60 with alopecia areata. Some clones in this sample may be carry-over from other donors' samples. J is TRBJ2-1 and V is TRBV7-2; 8 bases line up with TRBD1. The source material was whole blood, sampled in connection with sensitization to the hapten diphenylcyclopropenone (DPC). In DNA form, the CDR3 reads TGTGCCAGCAGCTTCCGGGACAGGAGCTACAATGAGCAGTTCTTC. Translating gives CASSFRDRSYNEQFF.